The 6 T cell receptor beta chains below were found in one sample sequenced in a study of vaccination and CD4 T cells after COVID-19. The Oncomine TCR Beta short-read assay was what sequenced the DNA obtained from cultured CD4+ T cells. One entry per CDR3 protein results from TCRdb running MiXCR on the PCR reads. Found here are roughly 28,000 distinct CDR3 sequences, about two thirds of them singletons; the top ten hold about a sixth. Their target antigens are unknown. The treatment is: approximately 11-day PBMC culture with coronavirus spike peptide pools or control peptides (ViraFEST assay). The sequenced sample was CD4+ T cells from blood, cultured in vitro, obtained after SARS-CoV-2 vaccination. The receptors stem from a human donor who received a COVID-19 vaccine.

CDR3 bases: TGTGCCAGCATCAGCGACACCCAAGAGACCCAGTACTTC. This translates into CASISDTQETQYF. This rearrangement joins TRBV7-9 to TRBJ2-5; D not certain. Trimming shortened V by 7 bases and J by 1 base, and 10 bases separated the two germline ends. The CDR3 length is 13 residues. Germline values: CDR1 SEHNR, CDR2 FQNEAQ (reference sequence).

This sequence joins TRBV2 and TRBJ2-2, with 10 bases that match TRBD1. After removal of 5 bases from V and 4 bases from J, the junction contained 10 bases not matched to a gene. CDR1 and CDR2 (germline): SNHLY, FYNNEI. CDR3 size: 17 residues. CDR3 coding DNA: TGTGCCAGCAGTCGCCGGACAGGGGGAGTAGGCACCGGGGAGCTGTTTTTT. It codes for CASSRRTGGVGTGELFF.

In its sample, this clonotype was seen a few times. The V and J genes are TRBV19 and TRBJ2-1; D uncertain. The V gene lost 5 bases and the J gene lost 9 bases, with 8 bases spanning the gap. Germline V lookup: CDR1 LNHDA, CDR2 SQIVND (reference sequence). The CDR3 is made up of 11 amino acids. The chain's CDR3 is CASSSAVEQFF. Here the CDR3 DNA reads TGTGCCAGTAGTTCCGCTGTTGAGCAGTTCTTC.

There are a few counts of this clonotype. CDR3 coding DNA: TGTGCCAGCAGAAAAGGAACCGGGGCCTTCTCTTACACCTTC. It codes for CASRKGTGAFSYTF. This sequence joins TRBV2 and TRBJ1-2, with D perhaps matching TRBD1 (5 bases). The V and J ends lost 6 bases and 11 bases respectively, with 22 bases between them. The CDR3 runs to 14 residues. CDR1 and CDR2 (germline): SNHLY, FYNNEI.

The chain is built from TRBV25-1 and TRBJ1-6; D is possibly TRBD1 (6 bases). V lost 6 bases, J lost 10 bases, and 16 bases lay in between. There are 14 residues in the CDR3. The germline V gene has CDR1 MGHDK and CDR2 SYGVNS. CDR3 sequence reads: CASSSQGRGSPLHF. Here the CDR3 DNA reads TGTGCCAGCAGCTCGCAAGGTAGGGGGTCACCCCTCCACTTT.

The chain joins TRBV6-1 to TRBJ1-1; D is perhaps TRBD1 (6 bases). The V end lost 1 base, the J end lost 2 bases, and 8 bases lay between the germline ends. Germline CDR1 is MNHNS and CDR2 is SASEGT. The CDR3 is 14 amino acids. The CDR3 sequence: CASSEGQVNTEAFF. CDR3 in DNA: TGTGCCAGCAGTGAAGGACAGGTTAACACTGAAGCTTTCTTT.